This entry lists 32 T cell receptor beta chains sequenced from one sample in a study of PD-1 blockade in mismatch repair-deficient tumors. Generated by immunoSEQ multiplex PCR, the TCRdb table keeps only in-frame clones and is missing some. The sample has fewer than 100,000 clones, roughly 80% seen once; the top ten hold approximately 2.7%. The sample here was peripheral blood, taken 12 weeks after starting pembrolizumab. These TCRs come from an adult with mismatch repair-deficient cancer.

The gene calls are TRBV29-1 and TRBJ2-7, with 7 positions matching TRBD2. Germline V gene lookup returns CDR1 SQVTM and CDR2 ANQGSEA. The ends lost 0 bases at V and 0 bases at J; junction bases unmatched: 5. The CDR3 is made up of 15 amino acids. The DNA for the CDR3 is TGCAGCGTTGAAGATTTCAGCGGGACCTCCTACGAGCAGTACTTC. It yields the protein CSVEDFSGTSYEQYF.

The V and J genes are TRBV4-1 and TRBJ2-2; no reliable D call. The CDR3 has 15 residues. V shed 3 bases and J shed 4 bases, with 12 bases lying between them. CDR1 is MGHRA, CDR2 YSYEKL, per germline. CDR3 loop: CASSQSKEGTGELFF. In DNA form, the CDR3 reads TGCGCCAGCAGCCAGTCCAAAGAAGGCACCGGGGAGCTGTTTTTT.

This clone showed up just a few times. The chain recombines TRBV4-1 with TRBJ1-5; 7 nucleotides line up with TRBD1. V shed 0 bases and J 3 bases; nucleotides not matched to a gene: 2. The CDR3 covers 15 residues. In germline, CDR1 is MGHRA, CDR2 YSYEKL. CDR3 loop: CASSQDGTDNQPQHF. As DNA, the CDR3 is TGCGCCAGCAGCCAAGATGGGACAGACAATCAGCCCCAGCATTTT.

This clone was detected once. This chain joins TRBV11-1 and TRBJ2-3, with D perhaps TRBD2 (6 bases). Looked up from germline, CDR1 is SGHAT and CDR2 is FQDESV (reference sequence). CDR3 length equals 15 residues. The germline V and J ends were trimmed by 5 bases and 0 bases, with 12 bases remaining between them. The CDR3 reads CASSLSGSSTDTQYF. DNA of the CDR3: TGTGCCAGCAGCCTAAGCGGGTCTAGCACAGATACGCAGTATTTT.

The chain couples TRBV9 to TRBJ1-2; D is unresolved. The CDR3 runs 15 residues. The V and J ends lost 0 bases and 0 bases respectively, with 9 bases between them. CDR1 and CDR2 (germline): SGDLS, YYNGEE. The CDR3 DNA is TGTGCCAGCAGCGTAGATCTCAGCACTAACTATGGCTACACCTTC. Amino acids: CASSVDLSTNYGYTF.

The V call is TRBV19, the J call TRBJ2-7; D might be TRBD1 (5 bases). Germline CDR1 LNHDA, CDR2 SQIVND (reference sequence). The CDR3 is 13 residues long. Trimming stripped 6 bases from V and 5 bases from J, with 14 bases between. The chain's CDR3 is CASREQGDDEQYF. CDR3 nucleotides: TGTGCCAGTAGGGAGCAGGGTGACGACGAGCAGTACTTC. Full variable domain (missing parts from reference TRBV19 and TRBJ2-7): DGGITQSPKYLFRKEGQNVTLSCEQNLNHDAMYWYRQDPGQGLRLIYYSQIVNDFQKGDIAEGYSVSREKKESFPLTVTSAQKNPTAFYLCASREQGDDEQYFGPGTRLTVT.

CDR3: CASSFPTSGTNTGELFF. The DNA of the CDR3 is TGTGCCAGCAGCTTCCCGACTAGCGGGACTAACACCGGGGAGCTGTTTTTT. The rearrangement uses TRBV5-8 and TRBJ2-2, with 11 bases lining up with TRBD2. CDR1 is SGHTS and CDR2 is YDEGEE in the germline V gene. V lost 2 bases to trimming and J lost 2 bases; unmatched junction nucleotides: 5. The CDR3 totals 17 residues.

The CDR3 region is CASSWDRVSGEAFF. In nucleotides, the CDR3 is TGTGCCAGCAGCTGGGACAGGGTGAGCGGTGAAGCTTTCTTT. This rearrangement joins TRBV7-3 to TRBJ1-1, with TRBD1 matching 9 bases. The trim removed 4 bases at V and 7 bases at J, leaving 7 bases unmatched. Germline-derived CDR1 and CDR2 are SGHTA and FQGTGA. There are 14 residues in the CDR3.

V and J are TRBV7-3 and TRBJ2-7; maybe TRBD1 (5 bases). The germline V gene encodes CDR1 SGHTA and CDR2 FQGTGA. V was shortened by 1 base and J by 3 bases, with 10 bases between the two germline ends. The length of the CDR3 is 14 residues. In nucleotides, the CDR3 is TGTGCCAGCAGCTTAATGGCAGGGAACTACGAGCAGTACTTC. This gives the protein CASSLMAGNYEQYF.

The chain links TRBV4-3 to TRBJ2-1, with TRBD2 matching 9 bases. The ends lost 1 base at V and 2 bases at J; junction bases unmatched: 3. This CDR3 has 16 residues. Germline values: CDR1 LGHNA, CDR2 YSLEER. Written as DNA, the CDR3 is TGCGCCAGCAGCCAAGTTAGCGGGAGACCCTACAATGAGCAGTTCTTC. Protein product: CASSQVSGRPYNEQFF.

The rearrangement uses TRBV6-5 and TRBJ2-7; 7 positions match TRBD2. The CDR3 contains 15 residues. Trimming took 0 bases from V and 3 from J; bases not matched to a gene: 5. Germline assignment: CDR1 MNHEY and CDR2 SVGAGI. The CDR3 sequence: CASSYSFLADYEQYF. The DNA for the CDR3 is TGTGCCAGCAGTTACTCGTTCCTAGCGGACTACGAGCAGTACTTC.

The rearrangement joins TRBV27 to TRBJ2-7, with D unresolved. Between the trimmed V and J ends, which lost 7 bases and 1 base, there was a span of 14 bases. Per the germline V gene, CDR1 is MNHEY and CDR2 is SMNVEV (reference sequence). The CDR3 spans 14 residues. The CDR3 protein is CASTAGPRSYEQYF. Here the CDR3 DNA reads TGTGCCAGCACCGCCGGGCCCCGATCCTACGAGCAGTACTTC.

This clone was seen just once. Here the CDR3 DNA reads TGTGCCAGCAGAGCCGGGACAGGGCCCTACGAGCAGTACTTC. Amino acid sequence: CASRAGTGPYEQYF. The rearrangement links TRBV5-4 to TRBJ2-7; 9 positions agree with TRBD1. Trimming cost V 5 bases and J 2 bases; bases outside gene matches: 5. The CDR3 has 14 residues. CDR1 SGHNT and CDR2 YYREEE come from the germline V gene (reference sequence).

J is TRBJ1-5 and V is TRBV7-8; 8 bases align to TRBD1. CDR1 is SGHVS, CDR2 FQNEAQ, per germline. This CDR3 has 13 amino acids. The ends lost 4 bases at V and 5 bases at J; junction bases unmatched: 1. The CDR3 DNA follows: TGTGCCAGCAGCTCACAGGGGGATCAGCCCCAGCATTTT. This gives the protein CASSSQGDQPQHF.

The chain recombines TRBV4-1 with TRBJ2-1; no firm D call. From germline, CDR1 is MGHRA and CDR2 YSYEKL. The CDR3 runs 13 residues. Trimming took off 0 bases at V and 6 bases at J, with 6 bases between the two ends. The CDR3 loop is CASSQDPTNEQFF. The DNA for the CDR3 is TGCGCCAGCAGCCAAGATCCCACCAATGAGCAGTTCTTC.

This clone appeared a single time. The chain joins TRBV6-6 to TRBJ2-5; TRBD2 might be the D (6 bases). The CDR3 has 11 amino acids. Trimming left V 11 bases short and J 5 bases short, with 12 bases between. Germline V CDR1 and CDR2: MNHNY, SVGAGI (reference sequence). CDR3 nucleotide sequence: TGTGCCCTCAAGGAGGGGGAGACCCAGTACTTC. Its protein product is CALKEGETQYF.

The chain's CDR3 is CASSVGDRGRPQHF. In DNA form, the CDR3 reads TGTGCCAGCAGCGTGGGGGACAGGGGACGGCCCCAGCATTTT. The rearrangement links TRBV9 to TRBJ1-5, with 10 bases fitting TRBD1. Germline values: CDR1 SGDLS, CDR2 YYNGEE. Trimming removed 2 bases from V and 9 bases from J; junction bases left unmatched: 5. The length of the CDR3 is 14 residues.

The chain links TRBV30 to TRBJ2-5; tentatively, D is TRBD1 (6 bases). V was cut by 0 bases and J by 2 bases, with 13 bases left in between. Per the germline V gene, CDR1 is GTSNPN and CDR2 is SVGIG (reference sequence). The CDR3 runs to 15 residues. CDR3 sequence reads: CAWSVSVRGQETQYF. The CDR3, as DNA: TGTGCCTGGAGTGTGAGTGTAAGGGGGCAAGAGACCCAGTACTTC.

J is TRBJ2-2 and V is TRBV7-3, with a possible D match to TRBD2 (5 bases). The CDR3 is made up of 15 amino acids. With 2 bases removed from V and 2 bases from J, the gap between germline ends came to 9 bases. Germline CDR1 reads SGHTA; CDR2 reads FQGTGA. The CDR3 nucleotides are TGTGCCAGCAGCTTATTTCCGGGAAACACCGGGGAGCTGTTTTTT. This encodes CASSLFPGNTGELFF.

The chain employs TRBV29-1 and TRBJ1-2; D call uncertain. The germline gives CDR1 SQVTM, CDR2 ANQGSEA. Trimming shortened V by 1 base and J by 7 bases, and 13 bases separated the two germline ends. The CDR3 runs to 13 residues. CDR3 amino acids: CSVEAAGMGGYTF. The CDR3 DNA reads as TGCAGCGTTGAAGCGGCCGGAATGGGTGGCTACACCTTC.

This rearrangement joins TRBV7-6 to TRBJ2-7; D gene uncertain. Germline V gene data show CDR1 as SGHVS and CDR2 as FNYEAQ. The CDR3 consists of 14 residues. Deletions cut 1 base from V and 2 bases from J, with 9 bases between. CDR3 sequence (DNA): TGTGCCAGCAGCTTAGAACCTAGAACCTACGAGCAGTACTTC. Its translation: CASSLEPRTYEQYF.

This chain uses TRBV11-2 with TRBJ2-3, with 9 bases identical to TRBD1. This CDR3 region has 15 residues. V shed 5 bases, J shed 5 bases, and the junction held 8 bases outside the gene matches. CDR1 and CDR2 (germline): SGHAT, FQNNGV. CDR3 in amino acids: CASSPSRTGEDTQYF. CDR3 nucleotide sequence: TGTGCCAGCAGCCCGTCCAGGACAGGGGAAGATACGCAGTATTTT. Complete variable domain (other parts from reference TRBV11-2 and TRBJ2-3): EAGVAQSPRYKIIEKRQSVAFWCNPISGHATLYWYQQILGQGPKLLIQFQNNGVVDDSQLPKDRFSAERLKGVDSTLKIQPAKLEDSAVYLCASSPSRTGEDTQYFGPGTRLTVL.

This chain connects TRBV6-1 to TRBJ1-1; 10 nucleotides align to TRBD1. The CDR3 spans 12 residues. V dropped 6 bases and J dropped 11; count of bases not matched to a gene: 6. CDR1 is MNHNS, CDR2 SASEGT, per germline. This CDR3 reads CASRLDRGLAFF. The DNA of the CDR3 is TGTGCCAGCAGACTAGACAGGGGGCTTGCTTTCTTT.

This clone was counted only a few times. The gene calls are TRBV25-1 and TRBJ1-2; 7 bases fit TRBD1. The CDR3 totals 13 residues. J lost 7 bases, V lost 6 bases, and 8 bases had no gene match. Germline CDR1 MGHDK, CDR2 SYGVNS. This CDR3 reads CASSEGGGGGYTF. The CDR3, as DNA: TGTGCCAGCAGCGAAGGGGGCGGGGGTGGCTACACCTTC.

In DNA, the CDR3 is TGTGCCAGCTCACTCTCGACAGAAAACACTGAAGCTTTCTTT. This gives the protein CASSLSTENTEAFF. The rearrangement links TRBV18 to TRBJ1-1, with D possibly TRBD1 on 5 matching bases. CDR3 length: 14 amino acids. With 4 bases removed from V and 2 bases from J, the gap between germline ends came to 11 bases. Per the germline V gene, CDR1 is KGHSH and CDR2 is LQKENI.

This rearrangement joins TRBV7-3 to TRBJ2-2; TRBD1 matches at 10 bases. CDR1 is SGHTA, CDR2 FQGTGA, per germline. This CDR3 contains 16 residues. Trimming cost V 5 bases and J 3 bases; bases outside gene matches: 6. The CDR3 is CASSREGQGYTGELFF. The CDR3 nucleotides are TGTGCCAGCAGCCGCGAGGGACAGGGGTACACCGGGGAGCTGTTTTTT.

The chain links TRBV5-1 to TRBJ2-1; TRBD2 agrees at 9 bases. Germline assignment: CDR1 SGHRS and CDR2 YFSETQ. The CDR3 runs to 17 residues. The V gene end was trimmed by 3 bases and the J gene end by 4 bases; junction bases not matched to a gene: 11. For the CDR3, the DNA is TGCGCCAGCAGCTGGGGGTTGGTAGCGGGAGTATACAATGAGCAGTTCTTC. It specifies CASSWGLVAGVYNEQFF.

J is TRBJ2-1 and V is TRBV9; 8 bases are a match to TRBD2. CDR1 is SGDLS, CDR2 YYNGEE, per germline. The length of the CDR3 is 15 residues. V was pared by 3 bases and J by 0 bases, with 2 bases of the junction left unmatched. DNA for the CDR3: TGTGCCAGCAGCGGAACTAGCGGCTCCTACAATGAGCAGTTCTTC. Its translation: CASSGTSGSYNEQFF.

The gene calls are TRBV6-1 and TRBJ1-2, with 11 bases lining up with TRBD1. This CDR3 region has 17 residues. V lost 3 bases, J lost 6 bases, and 12 bases stayed unmatched. In germline, CDR1 is MNHNS, CDR2 SASEGT. The CDR3: CASSDTHWTGGVDGYTF. DNA of the CDR3: TGTGCCAGCAGTGATACCCACTGGACAGGGGGCGTGGATGGCTACACCTTC.

The V call is TRBV2, the J call TRBJ1-1; D remains ambiguous. V shed 6 bases and J shed 6 bases, with 8 bases lying between them. Germline CDR1 SNHLY, CDR2 FYNNEI. This CDR3 contains 11 residues. CDR3 in DNA: TGTGCCAGCAGGGGGAATTCTGAAGCTTTCTTT. Translating it yields CASRGNSEAFF.

Concerning this clone itself: One junction end disagrees with the germline gene, perhaps due to a read error. The genes are TRBV7-7 and TRBJ2-1, with a tentative D call TRBD2 (6 bases). This CDR3 region has 13 residues. Germline assignment: CDR1 SSHAT and CDR2 FNYEAQ (reference sequence). Written as DNA, the CDR3 is TGTGCTAGCAGCTTAGTAGCGGACAATGAGCAGTTCTTC. Encoded protein: CASSLVADNEQFF.

The chain carries TRBV7-8 and TRBJ2-1; 10 bases are shared with TRBD2. V shed 3 bases, J shed 4 bases, and the junction held 0 bases outside the gene matches. The CDR3 is 14 residues long. Germline assignment: CDR1 SGHVS and CDR2 FQNEAQ. The CDR3 spells CASSLGLAYNEQFF. The CDR3, as DNA: TGTGCCAGCAGCTTGGGACTAGCGTACAATGAGCAGTTCTTC.